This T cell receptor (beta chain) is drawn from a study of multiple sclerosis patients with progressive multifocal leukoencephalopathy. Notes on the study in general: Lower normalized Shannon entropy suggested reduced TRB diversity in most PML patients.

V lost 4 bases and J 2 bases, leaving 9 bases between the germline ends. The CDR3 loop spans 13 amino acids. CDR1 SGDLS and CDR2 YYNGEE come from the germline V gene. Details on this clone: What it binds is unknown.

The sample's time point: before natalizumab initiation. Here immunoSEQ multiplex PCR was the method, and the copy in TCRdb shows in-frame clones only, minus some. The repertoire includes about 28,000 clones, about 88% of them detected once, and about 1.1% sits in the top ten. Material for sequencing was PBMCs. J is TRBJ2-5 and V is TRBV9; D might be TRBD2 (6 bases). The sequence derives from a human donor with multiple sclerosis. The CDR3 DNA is TGTGCCAGCAGCTCCCGGGGGCAAGAGACCCAGTACTTC. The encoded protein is CASSSRGQETQYF.